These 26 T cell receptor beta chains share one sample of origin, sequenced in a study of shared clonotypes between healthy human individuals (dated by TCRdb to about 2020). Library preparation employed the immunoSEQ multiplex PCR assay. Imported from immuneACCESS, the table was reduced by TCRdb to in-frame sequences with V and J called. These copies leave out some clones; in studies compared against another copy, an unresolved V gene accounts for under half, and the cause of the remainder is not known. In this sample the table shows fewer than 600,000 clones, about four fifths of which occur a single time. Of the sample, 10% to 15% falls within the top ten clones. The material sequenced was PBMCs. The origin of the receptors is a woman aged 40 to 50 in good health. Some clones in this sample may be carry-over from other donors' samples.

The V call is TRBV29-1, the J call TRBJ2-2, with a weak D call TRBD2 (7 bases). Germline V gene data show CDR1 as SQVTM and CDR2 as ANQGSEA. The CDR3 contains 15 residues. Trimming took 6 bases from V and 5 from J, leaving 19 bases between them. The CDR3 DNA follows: TGCAGCGTCCCAAGGGGGGGAGGGGCGACCGGGGAGCTGTTTTTT. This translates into CSVPRGGGATGELFF.

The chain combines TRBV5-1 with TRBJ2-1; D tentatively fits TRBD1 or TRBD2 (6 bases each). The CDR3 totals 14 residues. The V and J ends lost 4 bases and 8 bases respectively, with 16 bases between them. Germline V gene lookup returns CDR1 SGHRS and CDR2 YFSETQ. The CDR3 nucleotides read TGCGCCAGCAGCCACTCCAGGGGCGGGGATGAGCAGTTCTTC. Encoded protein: CASSHSRGGDEQFF.

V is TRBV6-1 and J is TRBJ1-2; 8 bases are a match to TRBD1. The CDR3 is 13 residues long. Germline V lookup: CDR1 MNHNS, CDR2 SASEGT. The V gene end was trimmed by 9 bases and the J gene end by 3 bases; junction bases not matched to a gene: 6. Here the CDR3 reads CASRDRSDYGYTF. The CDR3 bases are TGTGCCAGTCGGGACAGGAGCGACTATGGCTACACCTTC.

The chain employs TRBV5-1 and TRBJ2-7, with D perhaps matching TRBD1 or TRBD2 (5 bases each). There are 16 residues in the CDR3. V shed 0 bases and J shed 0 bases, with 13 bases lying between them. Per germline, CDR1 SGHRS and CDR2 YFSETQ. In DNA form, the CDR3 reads TGCGCCAGCAGCTTGGTTGGGACGGTTATCTCCTACGAGCAGTACTTC. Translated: CASSLVGTVISYEQYF.

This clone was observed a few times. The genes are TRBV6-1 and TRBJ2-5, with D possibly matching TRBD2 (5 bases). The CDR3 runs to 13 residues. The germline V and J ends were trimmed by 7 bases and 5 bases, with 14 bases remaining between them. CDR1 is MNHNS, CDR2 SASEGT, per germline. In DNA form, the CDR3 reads TGTGCCAGCACGAGGGAGTCTCGGGAGACCCAGTACTTC. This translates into CASTRESRETQYF.

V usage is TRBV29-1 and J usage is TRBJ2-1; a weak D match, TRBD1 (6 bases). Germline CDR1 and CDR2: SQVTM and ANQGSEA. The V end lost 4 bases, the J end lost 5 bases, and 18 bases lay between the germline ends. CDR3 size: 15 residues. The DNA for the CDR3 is TGCAGCGTTGTAATGTGGCAGGACAGTCACAATGAGCAGTTCTTC. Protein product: CSVVMWQDSHNEQFF.

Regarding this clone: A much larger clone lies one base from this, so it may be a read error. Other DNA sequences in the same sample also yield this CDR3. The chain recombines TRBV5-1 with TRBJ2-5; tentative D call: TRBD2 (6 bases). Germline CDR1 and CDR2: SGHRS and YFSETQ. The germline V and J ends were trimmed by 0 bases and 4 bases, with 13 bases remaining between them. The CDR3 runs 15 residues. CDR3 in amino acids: CASSLEAGSRETQYF. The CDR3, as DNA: TGCGCCAGCAGCTTGGAGGCGGGGTCCAGAGAGACCCAGTACTTC.

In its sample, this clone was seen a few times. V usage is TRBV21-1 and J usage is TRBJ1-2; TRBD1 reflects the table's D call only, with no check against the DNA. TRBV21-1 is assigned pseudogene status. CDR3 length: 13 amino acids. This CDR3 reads CASKRTGIYGYTF. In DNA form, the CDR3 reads TGTGCCAGCAAGCGGACAGGGATCTATGGCTACACCTTC.

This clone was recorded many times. CDR3 sequence reads: CASSENSYNEQFF. The CDR3 DNA follows: TGTGCCAGCAGTGAGAACTCCTACAATGAGCAGTTCTTC. The chain carries TRBV6-4 and TRBJ2-1; D call uncertain. Germline lookup yields CDR1 MRHNA and CDR2 SNTAGT. V was cut by 3 bases and J by 0 bases, with 3 bases left in between. The CDR3 is 13 residues long.

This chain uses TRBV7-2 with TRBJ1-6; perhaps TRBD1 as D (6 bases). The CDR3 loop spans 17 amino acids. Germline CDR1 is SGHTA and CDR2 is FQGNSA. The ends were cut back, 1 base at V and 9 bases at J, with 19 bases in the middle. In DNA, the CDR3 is TGTGCCAGCAGCTTAGGGCCCACAACAGGGTCGGGTTCACCCCTCCACTTT. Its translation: CASSLGPTTGSGSPLHF. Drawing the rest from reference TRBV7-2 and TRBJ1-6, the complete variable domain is GAGVSQSPSNKVTEKGKDVELRCDPISGHTALYWYRQSLGQGLEFLIYFQGNSAPDKSGLPSDRFSAERTGGSVSTLTIQRTQQEDSAVYLCASSLGPTTGSGSPLHFGNGTRLTVT.

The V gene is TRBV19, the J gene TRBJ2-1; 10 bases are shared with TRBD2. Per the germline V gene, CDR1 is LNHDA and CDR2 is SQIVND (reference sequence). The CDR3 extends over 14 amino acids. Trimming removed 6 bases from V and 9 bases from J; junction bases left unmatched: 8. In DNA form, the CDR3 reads TGTGCCAGTAGCCCGGGACTAGCGTCGGGTGAGCAGTTCTTC. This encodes CASSPGLASGEQFF.

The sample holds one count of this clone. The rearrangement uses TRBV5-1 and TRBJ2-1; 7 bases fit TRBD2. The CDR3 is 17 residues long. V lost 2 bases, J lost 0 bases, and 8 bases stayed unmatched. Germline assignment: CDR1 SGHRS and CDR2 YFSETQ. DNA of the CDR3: TGCGCCAGCAGCTTACGGGGGGTAGCAGACTCCTACAATGAGCAGTTCTTC. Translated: CASSLRGVADSYNEQFF. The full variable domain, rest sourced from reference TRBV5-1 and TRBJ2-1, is KAGVTQTPRYLIKTRGQQVTLSCSPISGHRSVSWYQQTPGQGLQFLFEYFSETQRNKGNFPGRFSGRQFSNSRSEMNVSTLELGDSALYLCASSLRGVADSYNEQFFGPGTRLTVL.

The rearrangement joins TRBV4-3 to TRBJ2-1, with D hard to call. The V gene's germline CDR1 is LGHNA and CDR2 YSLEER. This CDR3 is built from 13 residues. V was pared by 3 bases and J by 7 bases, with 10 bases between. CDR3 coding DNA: TGCGCCAGCAGCCAGTTCCTAGTGAATGAGCAGTTCTTC. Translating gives CASSQFLVNEQFF.

The CDR3 coding sequence is TGTGCCAGCAGCTTAGACTCGTGGCAGGGAGTCTACGGGGAGCTGTTTTTT. The encoded protein is CASSLDSWQGVYGELFF. The gene calls are TRBV11-3 and TRBJ2-2; D tentatively fits TRBD1 or TRBD2 (5 bases each). Germline CDR1 reads SGHNT; CDR2 reads YENEEA. V was trimmed by 0 bases and J by 7 bases, leaving 18 bases between them. The CDR3 covers 17 residues.

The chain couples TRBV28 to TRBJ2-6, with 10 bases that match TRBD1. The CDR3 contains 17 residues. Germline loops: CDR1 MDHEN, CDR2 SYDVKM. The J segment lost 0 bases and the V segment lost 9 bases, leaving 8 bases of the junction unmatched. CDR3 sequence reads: CASGPGQGSSGANVLTF. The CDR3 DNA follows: TGTGCCAGTGGACCGGGACAGGGGAGCTCTGGGGCCAACGTCCTGACTTTC.

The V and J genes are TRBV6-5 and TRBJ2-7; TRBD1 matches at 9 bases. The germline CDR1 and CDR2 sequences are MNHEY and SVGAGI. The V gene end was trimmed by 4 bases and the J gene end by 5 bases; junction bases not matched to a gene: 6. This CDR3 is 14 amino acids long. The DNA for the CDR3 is TGTGCCAGCAGTTCCTGGGACAGGGCTAACGAGCAGTACTTC. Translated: CASSSWDRANEQYF.

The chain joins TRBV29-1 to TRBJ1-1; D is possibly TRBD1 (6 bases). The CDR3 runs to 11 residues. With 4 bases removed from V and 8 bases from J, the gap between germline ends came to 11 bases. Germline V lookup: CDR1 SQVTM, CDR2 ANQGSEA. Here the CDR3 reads CSVVLGTEAFF. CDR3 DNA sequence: TGCAGCGTTGTCCTAGGGACAGAAGCTTTCTTT.

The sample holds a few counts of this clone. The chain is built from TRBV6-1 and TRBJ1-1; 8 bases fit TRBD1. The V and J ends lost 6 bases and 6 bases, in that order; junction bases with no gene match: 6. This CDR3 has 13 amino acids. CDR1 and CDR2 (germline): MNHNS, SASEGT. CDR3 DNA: TGTGCCAGCAGCGGACAGGGTTTAGCTGAAGCTTTCTTT. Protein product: CASSGQGLAEAFF.

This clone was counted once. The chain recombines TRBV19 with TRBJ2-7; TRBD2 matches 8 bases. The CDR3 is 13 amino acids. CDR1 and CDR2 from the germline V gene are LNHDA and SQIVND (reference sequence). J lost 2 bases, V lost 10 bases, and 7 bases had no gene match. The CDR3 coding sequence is TGTGCCACCTCACCCGGGGGGGCCTACGAGCAGTACTTC. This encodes CATSPGGAYEQYF.

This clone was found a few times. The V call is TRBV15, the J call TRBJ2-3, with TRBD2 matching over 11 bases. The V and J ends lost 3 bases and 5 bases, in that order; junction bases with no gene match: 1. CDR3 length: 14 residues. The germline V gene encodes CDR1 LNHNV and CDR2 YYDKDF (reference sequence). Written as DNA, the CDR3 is TGTGCCACCAGCAGTAGCGGGAGGGGAGATACGCAGTATTTT. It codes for CATSSSGRGDTQYF.

The CDR3 sequence: CASSYRQGPTGGEQYF. The CDR3 DNA sequence: TGTGCCAGCAGCTACCGACAGGGTCCTACGGGAGGCGAGCAGTACTTC. The chain links TRBV7-3 to TRBJ2-7; tentatively, D is TRBD1 or TRBD2 (7 bases each). CDR3 size: 16 residues. Deletions cut 4 bases from V and 6 bases from J, with 22 bases between. In germline, CDR1 is SGHTA, CDR2 FQGTGA.

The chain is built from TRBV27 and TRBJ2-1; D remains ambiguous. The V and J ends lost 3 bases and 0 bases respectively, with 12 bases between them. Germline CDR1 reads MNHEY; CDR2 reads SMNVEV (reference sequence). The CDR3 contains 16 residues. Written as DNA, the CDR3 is TGTGCCAGCAGTTTTGTGATGGTAGCCTCCTACAATGAGCAGTTCTTC. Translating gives CASSFVMVASYNEQFF.

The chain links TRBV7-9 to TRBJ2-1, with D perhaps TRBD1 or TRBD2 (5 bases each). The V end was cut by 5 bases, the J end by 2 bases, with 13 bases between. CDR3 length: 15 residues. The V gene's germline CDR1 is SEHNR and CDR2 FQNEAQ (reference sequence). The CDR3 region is CASSQGRRAYNEQFF. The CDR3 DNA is TGTGCCAGCAGCCAGGGACGGCGCGCCTACAATGAGCAGTTCTTC.

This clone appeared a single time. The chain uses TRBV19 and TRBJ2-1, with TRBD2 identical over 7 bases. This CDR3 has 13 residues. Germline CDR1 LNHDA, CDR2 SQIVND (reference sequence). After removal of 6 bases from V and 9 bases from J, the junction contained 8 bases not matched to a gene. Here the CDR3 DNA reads TGTGCCAGTAGAACTAGCGCGGGGAGTGAGCAGTTCTTC. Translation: CASRTSAGSEQFF. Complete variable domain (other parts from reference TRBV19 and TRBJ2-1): DGGITQSPKYLFRKEGQNVTLSCEQNLNHDAMYWYRQDPGQGLRLIYYSQIVNDFQKGDIAEGYSVSREKKESFPLTVTSAQKNPTAFYLCASRTSAGSEQFFGPGTRLTVL.

CDR3 DNA: TGTGCCAGTAGTATAGCGTCAGCTAAAAACATTCAGTACTTC. Its translation is CASSIASAKNIQYF. V is TRBV19 and J is TRBJ2-4; D remains unclear. The CDR3 is 14 amino acids. The germline V and J ends were trimmed by 1 base and 4 bases, with 8 bases remaining between them. CDR1 and CDR2 from the germline V gene are LNHDA and SQIVND (reference sequence).

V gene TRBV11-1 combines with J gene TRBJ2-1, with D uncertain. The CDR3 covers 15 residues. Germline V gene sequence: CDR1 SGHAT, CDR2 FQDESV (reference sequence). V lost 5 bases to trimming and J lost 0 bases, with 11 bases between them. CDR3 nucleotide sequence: TGTGCCAGCAGCCCTCGGTGGAGCTCCTACAATGAGCAGTTCTTC. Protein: CASSPRWSSYNEQFF.